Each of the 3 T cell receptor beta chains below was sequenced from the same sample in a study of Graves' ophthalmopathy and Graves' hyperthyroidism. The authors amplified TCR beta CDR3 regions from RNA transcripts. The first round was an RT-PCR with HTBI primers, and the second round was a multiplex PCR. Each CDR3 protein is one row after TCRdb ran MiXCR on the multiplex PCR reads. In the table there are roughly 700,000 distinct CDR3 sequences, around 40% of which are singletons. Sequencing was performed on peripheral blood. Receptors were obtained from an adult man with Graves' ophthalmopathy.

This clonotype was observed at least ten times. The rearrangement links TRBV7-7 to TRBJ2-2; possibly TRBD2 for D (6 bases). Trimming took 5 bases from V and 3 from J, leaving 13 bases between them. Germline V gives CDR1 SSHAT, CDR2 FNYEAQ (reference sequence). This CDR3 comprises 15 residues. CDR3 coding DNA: TGTGCCAGCAGCCCCGCGGGACGGGACACCGGGGAGCTGTTTTTT. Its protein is CASSPAGRDTGELFF.

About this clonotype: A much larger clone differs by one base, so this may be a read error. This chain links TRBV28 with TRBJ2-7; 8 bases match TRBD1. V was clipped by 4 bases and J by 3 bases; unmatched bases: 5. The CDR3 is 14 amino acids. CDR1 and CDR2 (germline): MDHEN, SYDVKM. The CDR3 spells CASSSTGDGYEQYF. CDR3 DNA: TGTGCCAGCAGTTCGACAGGGGACGGCTACGAGCAGTACTTC.

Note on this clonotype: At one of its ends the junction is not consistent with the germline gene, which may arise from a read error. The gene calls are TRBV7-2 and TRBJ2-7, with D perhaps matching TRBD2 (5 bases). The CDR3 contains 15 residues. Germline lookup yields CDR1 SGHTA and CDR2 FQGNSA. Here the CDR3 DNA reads TGCGCCAGCAGCCAAGTCGGGTTCGAGGGTGACGAGCAGTACTTC. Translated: CASSQVGFEGDEQYF.